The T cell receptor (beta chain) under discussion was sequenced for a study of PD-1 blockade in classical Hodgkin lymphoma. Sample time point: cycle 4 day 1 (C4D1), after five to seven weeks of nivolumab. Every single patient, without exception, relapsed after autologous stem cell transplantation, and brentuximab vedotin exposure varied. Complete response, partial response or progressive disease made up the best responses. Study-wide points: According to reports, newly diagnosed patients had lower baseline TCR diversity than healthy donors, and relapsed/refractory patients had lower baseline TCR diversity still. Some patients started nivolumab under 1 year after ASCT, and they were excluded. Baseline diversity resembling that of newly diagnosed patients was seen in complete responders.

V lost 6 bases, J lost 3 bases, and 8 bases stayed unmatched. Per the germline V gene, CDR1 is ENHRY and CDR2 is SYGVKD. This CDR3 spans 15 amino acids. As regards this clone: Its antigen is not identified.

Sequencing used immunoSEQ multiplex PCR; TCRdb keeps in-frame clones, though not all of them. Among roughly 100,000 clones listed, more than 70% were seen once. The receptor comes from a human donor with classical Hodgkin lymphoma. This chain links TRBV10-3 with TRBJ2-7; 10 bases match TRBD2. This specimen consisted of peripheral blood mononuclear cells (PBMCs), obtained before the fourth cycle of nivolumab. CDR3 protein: CAISKAGGGNYEQYF. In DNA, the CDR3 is TGTGCCATCAGCAAAGCGGGAGGGGGAAACTACGAGCAGTACTTC.